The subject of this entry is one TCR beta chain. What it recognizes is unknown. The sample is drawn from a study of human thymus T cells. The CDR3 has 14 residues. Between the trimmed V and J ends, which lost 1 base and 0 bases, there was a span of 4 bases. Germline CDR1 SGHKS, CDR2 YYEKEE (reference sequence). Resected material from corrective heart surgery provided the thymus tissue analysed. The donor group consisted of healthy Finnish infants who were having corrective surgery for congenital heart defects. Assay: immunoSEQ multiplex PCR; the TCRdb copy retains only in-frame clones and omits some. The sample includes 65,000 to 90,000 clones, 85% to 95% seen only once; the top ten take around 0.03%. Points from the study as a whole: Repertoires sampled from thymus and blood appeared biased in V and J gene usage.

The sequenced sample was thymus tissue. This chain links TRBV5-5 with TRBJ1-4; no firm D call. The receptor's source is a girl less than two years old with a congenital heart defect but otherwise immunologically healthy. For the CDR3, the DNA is TGTGCCAGCAGCTTGAACACAACTAATGAAAAACTGTTTTTT. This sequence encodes CASSLNTTNEKLFF.